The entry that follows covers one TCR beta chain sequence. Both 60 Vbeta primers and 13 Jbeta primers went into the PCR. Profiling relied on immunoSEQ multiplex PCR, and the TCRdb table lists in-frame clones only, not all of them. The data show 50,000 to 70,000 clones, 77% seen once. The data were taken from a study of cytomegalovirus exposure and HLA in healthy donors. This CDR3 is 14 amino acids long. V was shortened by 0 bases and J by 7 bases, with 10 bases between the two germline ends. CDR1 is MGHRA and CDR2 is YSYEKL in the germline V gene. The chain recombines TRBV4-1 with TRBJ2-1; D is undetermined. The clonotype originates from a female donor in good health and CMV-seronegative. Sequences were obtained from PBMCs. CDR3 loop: CASSQDLALNEQFF. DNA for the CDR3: TGCGCCAGCAGCCAAGATTTGGCCCTTAATGAGCAGTTCTTC.